Sequencing of this T cell receptor (beta chain) was carried out in a study of CD8 T cell repertoires and HIV-1 epitope variants. Study summary: T cells were stimulated with Twenty-five Gag and Nef peptides separately. An uncultured baseline aliquot held 1M T cells.

V lost 3 bases, J lost 2 bases, and 13 bases lay in between. Germline loops: CDR1 SGHNT, CDR2 YYREEE (reference sequence). CDR3 length: 15 amino acids. Assay used: immunoSEQ multiplex PCR; TCRdb lists only in-frame clones, some missing. The sample has 95,000 or so clones, just under 75% seen once; the top ten hold 20% to 30%. The sequence derives from a male donor with HIV. This chain connects TRBV5-4 to TRBJ2-3, with D perhaps given as TRBD1 or TRBD2 (5 bases each). Sequenced material: uncultured baseline CD8+ T cells from peripheral blood mononuclear cells (PBMCs). The CDR3 reads CASSWGRTNTDTQYF. The CDR3 DNA reads TGTGCCAGCAGCTGGGGACGGACGAACACAGATACGCAGTATTTT.